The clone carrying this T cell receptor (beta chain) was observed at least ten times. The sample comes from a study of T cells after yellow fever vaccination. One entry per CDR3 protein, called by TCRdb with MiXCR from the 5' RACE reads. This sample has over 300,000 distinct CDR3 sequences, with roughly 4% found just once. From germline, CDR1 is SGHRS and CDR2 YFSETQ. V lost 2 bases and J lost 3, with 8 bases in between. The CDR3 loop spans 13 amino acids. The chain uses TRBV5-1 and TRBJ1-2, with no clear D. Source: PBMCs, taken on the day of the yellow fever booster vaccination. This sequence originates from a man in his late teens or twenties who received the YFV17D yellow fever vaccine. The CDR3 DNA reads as TGCGCCAGCAGCTTCGGCGGAGACTATGGCTACACCTTC. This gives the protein CASSFGGDYGYTF.